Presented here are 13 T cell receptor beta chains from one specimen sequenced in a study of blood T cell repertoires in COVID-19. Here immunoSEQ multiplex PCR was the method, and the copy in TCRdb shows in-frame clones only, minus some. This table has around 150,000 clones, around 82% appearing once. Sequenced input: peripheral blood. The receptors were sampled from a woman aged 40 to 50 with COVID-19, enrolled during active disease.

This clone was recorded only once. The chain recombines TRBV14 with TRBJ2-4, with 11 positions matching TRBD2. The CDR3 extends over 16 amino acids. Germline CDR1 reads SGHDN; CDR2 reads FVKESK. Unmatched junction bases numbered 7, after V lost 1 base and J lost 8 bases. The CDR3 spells CASSQVSGREKDIQYF. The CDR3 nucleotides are TGTGCCAGCAGCCAAGTTAGCGGGAGGGAGAAAGACATTCAGTACTTC. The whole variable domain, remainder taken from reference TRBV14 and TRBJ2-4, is EAGVTQFPSHSVIEKGQTVTLRCDPISGHDNLYWYRRVMGKEIKFLLHFVKESKQDESGMPNNRFLAERTGGTYSTLKVQPAELEDSGVYFCASSQVSGREKDIQYFGAGTRLSVL.

The CDR3 nucleotides read TGTGCCAGCACCCTAACGAGGGGGGGCTCCTACAATGAGCAGTTCTTC. It codes for CASTLTRGGSYNEQFF. The V gene is TRBV2, the J gene TRBJ2-1; the D gene is possibly TRBD2 (7 bases). CDR3 length: 16 residues. Trimming left V 7 bases short and J 0 bases short, with 16 bases between. Germline V gene lookup returns CDR1 SNHLY and CDR2 FYNNEI.

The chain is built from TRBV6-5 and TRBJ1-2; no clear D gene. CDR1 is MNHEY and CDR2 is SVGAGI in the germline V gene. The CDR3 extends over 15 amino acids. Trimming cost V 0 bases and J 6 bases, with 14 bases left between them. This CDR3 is CASSYSNGLLDGYTF. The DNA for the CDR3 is TGTGCCAGCAGTTACTCGAACGGGTTATTGGATGGCTACACCTTC.

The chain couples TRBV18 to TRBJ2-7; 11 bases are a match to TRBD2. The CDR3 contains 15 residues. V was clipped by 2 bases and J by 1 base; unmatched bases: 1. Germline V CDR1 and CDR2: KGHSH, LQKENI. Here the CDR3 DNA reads TGTGCCAGCTCACCAACTAGCGGGGGATCCTACGAGCAGTACGTC. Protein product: CASSPTSGGSYEQYV.

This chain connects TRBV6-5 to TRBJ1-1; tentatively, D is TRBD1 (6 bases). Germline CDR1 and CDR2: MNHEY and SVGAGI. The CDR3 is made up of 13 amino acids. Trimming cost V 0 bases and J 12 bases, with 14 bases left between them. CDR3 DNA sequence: TGTGCCAGCAGTTACTCGACTACAGGGTGGTCTTTCTTT. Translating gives CASSYSTTGWSFF.

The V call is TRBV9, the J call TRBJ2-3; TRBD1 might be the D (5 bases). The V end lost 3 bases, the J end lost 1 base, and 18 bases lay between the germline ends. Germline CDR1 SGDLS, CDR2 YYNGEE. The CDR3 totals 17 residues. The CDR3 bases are TGTGCCAGCAGCGCCCAAGGGGTCCCAACCGGCACAGATACGCAGTATTTT. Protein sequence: CASSAQGVPTGTDTQYF.

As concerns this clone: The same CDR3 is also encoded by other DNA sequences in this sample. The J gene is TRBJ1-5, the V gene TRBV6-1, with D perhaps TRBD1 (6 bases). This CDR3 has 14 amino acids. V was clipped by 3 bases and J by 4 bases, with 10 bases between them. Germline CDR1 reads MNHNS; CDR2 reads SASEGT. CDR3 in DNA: TGTGCCAGCAGTGACGGCAGGGGTAATCAGCCCCAGCATTTT. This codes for CASSDGRGNQPQHF.

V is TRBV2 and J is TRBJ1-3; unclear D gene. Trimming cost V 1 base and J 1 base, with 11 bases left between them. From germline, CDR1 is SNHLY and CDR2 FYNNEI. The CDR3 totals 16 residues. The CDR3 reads CASSEVRGFSGNTIYF. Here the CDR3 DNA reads TGTGCCAGCAGTGAAGTGCGGGGTTTTTCTGGAAACACCATATATTTT.

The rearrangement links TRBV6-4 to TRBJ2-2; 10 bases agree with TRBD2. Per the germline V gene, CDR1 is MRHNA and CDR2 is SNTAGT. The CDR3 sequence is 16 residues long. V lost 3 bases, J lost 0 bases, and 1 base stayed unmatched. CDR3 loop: CASSELAGTNTGELFF. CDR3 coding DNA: TGTGCCAGCAGTGAACTAGCGGGGACGAACACCGGGGAGCTGTTTTTT.

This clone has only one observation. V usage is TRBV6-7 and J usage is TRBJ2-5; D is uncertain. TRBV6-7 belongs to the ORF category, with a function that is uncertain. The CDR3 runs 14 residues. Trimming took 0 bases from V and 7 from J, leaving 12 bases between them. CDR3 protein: CASSYSPPATTQYF. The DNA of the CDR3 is TGTGCCAGCAGTTACTCCCCCCCTGCTACGACCCAGTACTTC.

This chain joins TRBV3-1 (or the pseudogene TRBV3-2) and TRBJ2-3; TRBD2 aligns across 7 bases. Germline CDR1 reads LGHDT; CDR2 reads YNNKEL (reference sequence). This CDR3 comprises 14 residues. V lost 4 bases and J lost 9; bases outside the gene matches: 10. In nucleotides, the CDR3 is TGTGCCAGCAGCCCCGCCCCGGGACTACCCACGCAGTATTTT. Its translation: CASSPAPGLPTQYF.

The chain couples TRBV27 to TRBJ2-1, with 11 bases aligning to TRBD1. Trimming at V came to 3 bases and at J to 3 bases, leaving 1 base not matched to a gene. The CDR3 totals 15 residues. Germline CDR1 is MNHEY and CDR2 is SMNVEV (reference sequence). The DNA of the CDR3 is TGTGCCAGCAGTTTGGGACAGGGGGGCTACAATGAGCAGTTCTTC. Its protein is CASSLGQGGYNEQFF.

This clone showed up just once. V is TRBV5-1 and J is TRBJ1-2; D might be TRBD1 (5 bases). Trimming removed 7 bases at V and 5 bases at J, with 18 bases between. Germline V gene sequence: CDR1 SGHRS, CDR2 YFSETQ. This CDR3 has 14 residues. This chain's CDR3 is CASATPGTSYGYTF. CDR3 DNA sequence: TGCGCCAGCGCTACTCCAGGGACTTCGTATGGCTACACCTTC.